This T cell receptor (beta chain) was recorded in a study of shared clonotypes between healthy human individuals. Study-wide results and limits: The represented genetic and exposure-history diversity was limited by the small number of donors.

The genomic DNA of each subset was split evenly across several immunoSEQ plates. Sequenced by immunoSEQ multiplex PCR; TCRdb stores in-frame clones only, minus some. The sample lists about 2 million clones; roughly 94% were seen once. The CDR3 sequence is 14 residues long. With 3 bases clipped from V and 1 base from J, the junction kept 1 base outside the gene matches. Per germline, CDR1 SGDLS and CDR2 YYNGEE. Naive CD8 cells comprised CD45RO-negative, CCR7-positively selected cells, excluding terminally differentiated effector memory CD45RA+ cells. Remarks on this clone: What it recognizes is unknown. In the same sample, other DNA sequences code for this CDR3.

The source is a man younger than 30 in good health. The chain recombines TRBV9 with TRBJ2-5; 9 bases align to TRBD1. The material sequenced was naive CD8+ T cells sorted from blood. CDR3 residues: CASSGGQGQETQYF. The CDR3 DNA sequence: TGTGCCAGCAGCGGGGGACAGGGCCAAGAGACCCAGTACTTC. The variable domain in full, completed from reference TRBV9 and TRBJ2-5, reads DSGVTQTPKHLITATGQRVTLRCSPRSGDLSVYWYQQSLDQGLQFLIQYYNGEERAKGNILERFSAQQFPDLHSELNLSSLELGDSALYFCASSGGQGQETQYFGPGTRLLVL.